A selection of T cell receptor beta chains follows, all from one sample in a study of CD8 T cells in Susac syndrome. TCRdb itself ran the immunoSEQ multiplex PCR reads through MiXCR, one entry per CDR3 protein. The sample lists 170,000 or so distinct CDR3 sequences, about 96% occurring once. The material sequenced was CD4+ T cells from PBMCs. The receptors originated from a human donor with Susac syndrome. Each CDR3 is given with its conserved first and last residue. The order of the fields is V gene, J gene, D gene, CDR3 DNA, CDR3 protein. A D gene is named only where the DNA matches it firmly.

V: TRBV4-3; J: TRBJ1-5; D: TRBD1; DNA: TGCGCCAGCAGCCAGGCCCGGACAGGTCGACCCCAGCATTTT; CDR3: CASSQARTGRPQHF
V: TRBV28; J: TRBJ1-2; D: TRBD1; DNA: TGTGCCAGCAGCCCAGGGGGCCTCTATGGCTACACCTTC; CDR3: CASSPGGLYGYTF
V: TRBV20-1; J: TRBJ2-7; D: TRBD1; DNA: TGCAGTGCTAATATCCGGGACAGATACGAGCAGTACTTC; CDR3: CSANIRDRYEQYF
V: TRBV7-2; J: TRBJ1-5; D: .; DNA: TGTGCCAGCAGCTTAGGGCTGGATCAGCCCCAGCATTTT; CDR3: CASSLGLDQPQHF
V: TRBV18; J: TRBJ2-2; D: TRBD1; DNA: TGTGCCAGCTCACCTGGGACAGGGGCCACCGGGGAGCTGTTTTTT; CDR3: CASSPGTGATGELFF
V: TRBV27; J: TRBJ2-1; D: .; DNA: TGTGCCAGCAGTTACGAGGGCTACAATGAGCAGTTCTTC; CDR3: CASSYEGYNEQFF
V: TRBV12-3/TRBV12-4; J: TRBJ2-1; D: TRBD1; DNA: TGTGCCAGCAGTGACAGGGCCAATGAGCAGTTCTTC; CDR3: CASSDRANEQFF
V: TRBV30; J: TRBJ2-7; D: TRBD1; DNA: TGTGCCTGGAGTACAGGGGGTACGTACGAGCAGTACTTC; CDR3: CAWSTGGTYEQYF
V: TRBV4-3; J: TRBJ1-2; D: .; DNA: TGCGCCAGCAGCCAAGCCCCCGGTTGGCACGGTGGCTACACCTTC; CDR3: CASSQAPGWHGGYTF
V: TRBV18; J: TRBJ2-5; D: .; DNA: TGTGCCAGCTCTCCGGACGGCCGAGAGACCCAGTACTTC; CDR3: CASSPDGRETQYF
V: TRBV18; J: TRBJ2-3; D: .; DNA: TGTGCCAGCTCACTAGGGCCCAACCCGCCCACAGATACGCAGTATTTT; CDR3: CASSLGPNPPTDTQYF
V: TRBV5-4; J: TRBJ2-1; D: .; DNA: TGTGCCAGCAGCCCCCCGGGGGCCCGTAATGAGCAGTTCTTC; CDR3: CASSPPGARNEQFF
V: TRBV7-9; J: TRBJ1-6; D: .; DNA: TGTGCCAGCAGCCCCGGTGACTATAATTCACCCCTCCACTTT; CDR3: CASSPGDYNSPLHF
V: TRBV6-5; J: TRBJ1-1; D: .; DNA: TGTGCCAGCAGTTCTCGATCCAGTGAAGCTTTCTTT; CDR3: CASSSRSSEAFF
V: TRBV30; J: TRBJ2-3; D: .; DNA: TGTGCCTGGGGGCGGCTGGGGGATAGCACAGATACGCAGTATTTT; CDR3: CAWGRLGDSTDTQYF
V: TRBV5-1; J: TRBJ2-7; D: .; DNA: TGCGCCAGCAGCGTCGGTAGCGTTTATGACGAGCAGTACTTC; CDR3: CASSVGSVYDEQYF
V: TRBV15; J: TRBJ2-6; D: .; DNA: TGTGCCACCAGCAGAGGTGACAGTATCCCTGGGGCCAACGTCCTGACTTTC; CDR3: CATSRGDSIPGANVLTF
V: TRBV4-3; J: TRBJ1-4; D: .; DNA: TGCGCCAGCAGCCAAGATCAATTGGACACCCAGACGGTGTTTTTT; CDR3: CASSQDQLDTQTVFF
V: TRBV12-3/TRBV12-4; J: TRBJ2-7; D: TRBD2; DNA: TGTGCCAGCAGTTTAGGGCGGGGGGAGCAGTACTTC; CDR3: CASSLGRGEQYF
V: TRBV4-3; J: TRBJ2-2; D: .; DNA: TGCGCCAGCAGCCCTAAGCTCCCGACAAGGGGGGGGTTCACCGGGGAGCTGTTTTTT; CDR3: CASSPKLPTRGGFTGELFF